These 8 T cell receptor beta chains were all obtained from the same sample, sequenced in a study of cytomegalovirus exposure and HLA in healthy donors. The primer mix had 60 Vbeta and 13 Jbeta primers. Some clones are missing from TCRdb's copy, which holds only in-frame ones; the method was immunoSEQ multiplex PCR. The sample records approximately 190,000 clones, around 70% being singletons. The specimen was PBMCs. The source of these receptors is a man aged 35-49 years in good health and CMV-seropositive.

The J gene is TRBJ2-2, the V gene TRBV6-1; 9 positions agree with TRBD2. Per germline, CDR1 MNHNS and CDR2 SASEGT. This CDR3 is 15 amino acids long. V trimming: 6 bases; J trimming: 3 bases; junction bases outside the gene matches: 5. The chain's CDR3 is CASRAQRGDTGELFF. In nucleotides, the CDR3 is TGTGCCAGCAGGGCCCAGCGGGGGGACACCGGGGAGCTGTTTTTT.

The V and J genes are TRBV6-5 and TRBJ2-5; the D is unclear. The J call may not be correct, given that the DNA end is closer to TRBJ2-7. CDR1 is MNHEY, CDR2 SVGAGI, per germline. The CDR3 spans 15 residues. The CDR3 sequence is CASSYQSHGAYEQYF. In DNA form, the CDR3 reads TGTGCCAGCAGTTACCAGTCCCATGGGGCCTACGAGCAGTACTTC.

The V call is TRBV7-2, the J call TRBJ2-3, with 7 bases that match TRBD2. Germline CDR1 and CDR2: SGHTA and FQGNSA. Unmatched junction bases numbered 11, after V lost 5 bases and J lost 3 bases. The CDR3 loop spans 16 amino acids. In DNA form, the CDR3 reads TGTGCCAGCAGCCGAATAGGAGTGGGAGGGACAGATACGCAGTATTTT. Encoded protein: CASSRIGVGGTDTQYF. Together with reference TRBV7-2 and TRBJ2-3, the CDR3 gives the full variable domain: GAGVSQSPSNKVTEKGKDVELRCDPISGHTALYWYRQSLGQGLEFLIYFQGNSAPDKSGLPSDRFSAERTGGSVSTLTIQRTQQEDSAVYLCASSRIGVGGTDTQYFGPGTRLTVL.

The rearrangement uses TRBV29-1 and TRBJ1-1, with D possibly TRBD1 on 5 matching bases. CDR3 length: 15 amino acids. The germline gives CDR1 SQVTM, CDR2 ANQGSEA. Between the trimmed V and J ends, which lost 0 bases and 1 base, there was a span of 12 bases. The CDR3 loop reads CSVEDPDRANTEAFF. The CDR3 DNA reads as TGCAGCGTTGAAGACCCCGACAGAGCGAACACTGAAGCTTTCTTT.

This chain joins TRBV5-1 and TRBJ2-5, with 10 bases matching TRBD2. The germline V gene has CDR1 SGHRS and CDR2 YFSETQ. Trimming took 0 bases from V and 11 from J; bases not matched to a gene: 7. CDR3 size: 14 residues. CDR3 DNA sequence: TGCGCCAGCAGCTTGGAAGCGGGGGGGCGGGAGCAGTACTTC. This sequence encodes CASSLEAGGREQYF.

This clone showed up just a few times. This chain links TRBV10-1 with TRBJ2-5; TRBD2 agrees at 14 bases. The V and J ends lost 3 bases and 3 bases, in that order; junction bases with no gene match: 3. Per the germline V gene, CDR1 is WNHNN and CDR2 is SYGVQD (reference sequence). This CDR3 spans 16 amino acids. CDR3 nucleotide sequence: TGCGCCAGCAGTGACCGGGGACTAGCGGGGGAAGAGACCCAGTACTTC. This translates into CASSDRGLAGEETQYF.

The gene calls are TRBV5-1 and TRBJ1-5, with D perhaps matching TRBD1 (5 bases). This CDR3 spans 15 amino acids. Germline V gene data show CDR1 as SGHRS and CDR2 as YFSETQ. Trimming shortened V by 4 bases and J by 6 bases, and 17 bases separated the two germline ends. CDR3 bases: TGCGCCAGCAGCCCGGTCGGGGGTCTAGGTCAGCCCCAGCATTTT. Encoded protein: CASSPVGGLGQPQHF.

This clone appeared a few times. This chain links TRBV27 with TRBJ2-5; D possibly corresponds to TRBD2 (5 bases). CDR1 is MNHEY and CDR2 is SMNVEV in the germline V gene (reference sequence). Between the trimmed V and J ends, which lost 6 bases and 2 bases, there was a span of 10 bases. This CDR3 comprises 13 residues. Here the CDR3 DNA reads TGTGCCAGCAGCCGGCGGACTCAAGAGACCCAGTACTTC. Translating gives CASSRRTQETQYF.